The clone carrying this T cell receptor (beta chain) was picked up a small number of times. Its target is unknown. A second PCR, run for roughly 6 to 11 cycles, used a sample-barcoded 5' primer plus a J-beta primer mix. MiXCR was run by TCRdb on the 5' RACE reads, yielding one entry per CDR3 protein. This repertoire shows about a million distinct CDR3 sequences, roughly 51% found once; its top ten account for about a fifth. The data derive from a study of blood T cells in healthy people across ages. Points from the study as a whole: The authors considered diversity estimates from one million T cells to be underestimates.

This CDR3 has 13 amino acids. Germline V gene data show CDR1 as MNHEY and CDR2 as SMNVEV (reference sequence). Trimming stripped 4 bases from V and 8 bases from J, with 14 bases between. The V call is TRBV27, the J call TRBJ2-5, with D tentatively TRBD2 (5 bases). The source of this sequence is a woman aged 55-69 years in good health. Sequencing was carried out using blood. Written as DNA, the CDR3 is TGTGCCAGCAGTTGGGCTAGCTCTCAAACCCAGTACTTC. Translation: CASSWASSQTQYF.